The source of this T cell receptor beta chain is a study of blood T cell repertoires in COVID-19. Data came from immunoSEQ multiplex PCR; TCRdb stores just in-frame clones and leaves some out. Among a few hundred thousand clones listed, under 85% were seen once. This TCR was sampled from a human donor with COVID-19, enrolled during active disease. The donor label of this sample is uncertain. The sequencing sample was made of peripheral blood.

The CDR3 nucleotides are TGTGCCAGCAGCGAAGGGGCAGTCACCATATATTTT. This encodes CASSEGAVTIYF. V usage is TRBV12-3 or TRBV12-4 and J usage is TRBJ1-3, with D perhaps matching TRBD1 (5 bases). Trimming took off 6 bases at V and 9 bases at J, with 12 bases between the two ends. CDR3 size: 12 residues.